A single sample is the source of the 26 T cell receptor beta chains below, sequenced in a study of regulatory T cells in long-lasting Graves disease. Time point meaning: persistent/refractory GD, antithyroid drugs over 5 years with positive TRAb. PBMCs provided the RNA from which the TCR library was made. The authors built TCR beta libraries using iRepertoire HTBI primers and Arm-PCR of CDR3 regions. Via MiXCR, TCRdb re-called the multiplex PCR reads, giving one row per CDR3 protein. The table has fewer than 550,000 distinct CDR3 sequences, 20% to 25% seen once. The source was peripheral blood mononuclear cells (PBMCs), collected when the disease was refractory, from a patient treated with antithyroid drugs. Receptors originate from a female donor with Graves disease.

This clonotype was counted between two and nine times. The V gene is TRBV7-2, the J gene TRBJ2-5; D assignment may be TRBD1 or TRBD2 (5 bases each). Trimming removed 5 bases at V and 5 bases at J, with 21 bases between. From germline, CDR1 is SGHTA and CDR2 FQGNSA. The CDR3 is made up of 16 amino acids. CDR3 sequence: CASSNHRGLAGETQYF. CDR3 nucleotides: TGTGCCAGCAGCAACCACCGGGGCCTAGCAGGGGAGACCCAGTACTTC.

This clonotype occurred many times. This sequence joins TRBV11-3 and TRBJ1-1; 9 bases line up with TRBD1. The V gene end was trimmed by 4 bases and the J gene end by 6 bases; junction bases not matched to a gene: 6. The CDR3 consists of 14 residues. CDR1 and CDR2 (germline): SGHNT, YENEEA. CDR3 in amino acids: CASSWDRVGSEAFF. The CDR3, as DNA: TGTGCCAGCAGCTGGGACAGGGTAGGGTCTGAAGCTTTCTTT.

This clonotype was picked up many times. CDR3 residues: CASTLGGADTEAFF. In DNA, the CDR3 is TGTGCCAGCACCCTCGGGGGGGCGGACACTGAAGCTTTCTTT. The J gene is TRBJ1-1, the V gene TRBV28; perhaps TRBD1 as D (6 bases). CDR3 length: 14 residues. Germline-derived CDR1 and CDR2 are MDHEN and SYDVKM. Deletions cut 7 bases from V and 3 bases from J, with 15 bases between.

The chain uses TRBV5-1 and TRBJ2-5; 8 positions match TRBD2. This CDR3 is 15 amino acids long. V lost 1 base and J lost 2; bases outside the gene matches: 4. Germline CDR1 and CDR2: SGHRS and YFSETQ. The CDR3 nucleotides read TGCGCCAGCAGCTTGATAGCGGGGCTACAAGAGACCCAGTACTTC. Translating it yields CASSLIAGLQETQYF.

This chain joins TRBV13 and TRBJ2-7; 10 nucleotides align to TRBD2. The V gene end was trimmed by 0 bases and the J gene end by 3 bases; junction bases not matched to a gene: 5. There are 16 residues in the CDR3. Germline V gene sequence: CDR1 PRHDT, CDR2 FYEKMQ (reference sequence). DNA for the CDR3: TGTGCCAGCAGCTTAGGGTTTGGACTAGCGGTCTACGAGCAGTACTTC. The encoded protein is CASSLGFGLAVYEQYF.

In its sample, this clonotype was seen many times. V is TRBV24-1 and J is TRBJ2-5, with D unclear. The germline V and J ends were trimmed by 4 bases and 6 bases, with 17 bases remaining between them. Germline assignment: CDR1 KGHDR and CDR2 SFDVKD. The CDR3 is 15 amino acids. The CDR3 is CATSDSDGPRKTQYF. The CDR3 coding sequence is TGTGCCACCAGTGACTCGGACGGACCTAGGAAGACCCAGTACTTC.

The chain combines TRBV9 with TRBJ2-3; D is unresolved. This CDR3 is 13 amino acids long. Deletions cut 0 bases from V and 2 bases from J, with 4 bases between. From germline, CDR1 is SGDLS and CDR2 YYNGEE. The CDR3 reads CASSVESTDTQYF. In nucleotides, the CDR3 is TGTGCCAGCAGCGTAGAGTCCACAGATACGCAGTATTTT.

Regarding this clonotype: A much larger clone lies one base from this, so it may be a read error. V gene TRBV28 combines with J gene TRBJ2-7; 7 bases fit TRBD1. The V gene's germline CDR1 is MDHEN and CDR2 SYDVKM. The CDR3 has 13 amino acids. The CDR3 here is CAGSLTGPEEQYF. The CDR3 DNA reads TGTGCCGGCAGTTTGACAGGGCCTGAGGAGCAGTACTTC.

This clonotype was seen only a few times. The chain uses TRBV5-1 and TRBJ2-7; maybe TRBD1 (6 bases). V shed 3 bases and J shed 0 bases, with 13 bases lying between them. This CDR3 spans 15 amino acids. The V gene's germline CDR1 is SGHRS and CDR2 YFSETQ. CDR3 sequence: CASSSGTSYSYEQYF. The CDR3, as DNA: TGCGCCAGCAGCTCCGGGACATCCTACTCCTACGAGCAGTACTTC.

This clonotype was counted only a few times. The V call is TRBV30, the J call TRBJ1-1; D gene unclear. V was shortened by 5 bases and J by 1 base, with 11 bases between the two germline ends. The germline gives CDR1 GTSNPN, CDR2 SVGIG (reference sequence). This CDR3 comprises 13 residues. CDR3 sequence reads: CAWDRYGNTEAFF. The DNA of the CDR3 is TGTGCCTGGGACCGGTATGGGAACACTGAAGCTTTCTTT. Full variable domain (outside the CDR3, taken from reference TRBV30 and TRBJ1-1): SQTIHQWPATLVQPVGSPLSLECTVEGTSNPNLYWYRQAAGRGLQLLFYSVGIGQISSEVPQNLSASRPQDRQFILSSKKLLLSDSGFYLCAWDRYGNTEAFFGQGTRLTVV.

V gene TRBV5-4 combines with J gene TRBJ1-1; weak D call: TRBD1 (6 bases). The CDR3 spans 14 residues. V was cut by 0 bases and J by 7 bases, with 13 bases left in between. Germline-derived CDR1 and CDR2 are SGHNT and YYREEE (reference sequence). CDR3 nucleotides: TGTGCCAGCAGCTTGGCCGGAGGGGGGTATGAAGCTTTCTTT. This encodes CASSLAGGGYEAFF.

This clonotype was counted only a few times. This chain links TRBV6-2 or TRBV6-3 with TRBJ1-1; 7 bases match TRBD1. From germline, CDR1 is MNHEY and CDR2 SVGEGT. The CDR3 loop spans 14 amino acids. The V segment lost 4 bases and the J segment 10 bases; nucleotides outside the gene matches: 12. The CDR3 protein is CASSSSATGIGAFF. In DNA, the CDR3 is TGTGCCAGCAGTTCTTCCGCGACAGGGATAGGAGCTTTCTTT.

V is TRBV9 and J is TRBJ1-2; 7 positions match TRBD1. The CDR3 runs to 14 residues. Germline CDR1 SGDLS, CDR2 YYNGEE. The ends lost 3 bases at V and 4 bases at J; junction bases unmatched: 6. This chain's CDR3 is CASSEQGGGYGYTF. The CDR3, as DNA: TGTGCCAGCAGCGAGCAAGGGGGCGGCTATGGCTACACCTTC.

This chain connects TRBV7-2 to TRBJ1-5; D is unclear. V shed 2 bases and J shed 7 bases, with 9 bases lying between them. Germline loops: CDR1 SGHTA, CDR2 FQGNSA. CDR3 length: 13 residues. CDR3 sequence: CASSLTSRQPQHF. CDR3 sequence (DNA): TGTGCCAGCAGCTTAACGAGTAGACAGCCCCAGCATTTT.

In this sample, this clonotype turned up many times. The chain joins TRBV20-1 to TRBJ2-5; D gene ambiguous. This CDR3 has 15 amino acids. V shed 0 bases and J shed 3 bases, with 14 bases lying between them. Germline V gene data show CDR1 as DFQATT and CDR2 as SNEGSKA (reference sequence). CDR3 protein: CSARDKGMRKETQYF. The CDR3, as DNA: TGCAGTGCTAGAGATAAGGGTATGAGGAAAGAGACCCAGTACTTC.

This clonotype was seen many times. The gene calls are TRBV7-8 and TRBJ1-2; weak D call: TRBD1 (5 bases). V dropped 1 base and J dropped 8 bases, with 17 bases sitting between them. Per germline, CDR1 SGHVS and CDR2 FQNEAQ. The length of the CDR3 is 15 residues. For the CDR3, the DNA is TGTGCCAGCAGCTTAGGCGAGGGGCGGCCTCGCGGCTACACCTTC. Its protein is CASSLGEGRPRGYTF.

This chain links TRBV15 with TRBJ2-3; D is ambiguous. The V and J ends lost 4 bases and 4 bases respectively, with 15 bases between them. This CDR3 has 15 residues. CDR1 LNHNV and CDR2 YYDKDF come from the germline V gene (reference sequence). CDR3 nucleotide sequence: TGTGCCACCAGCAAGGCTCCCACTTCGGCAGATACGCAGTATTTT. Translating it yields CATSKAPTSADTQYF.

This clonotype has a handful of counts. The V and J genes are TRBV5-1 and TRBJ1-1; D is perhaps TRBD1 (6 bases). This CDR3 contains 15 residues. CDR1 is SGHRS and CDR2 is YFSETQ in the germline V gene. Deletions cut 5 bases from V and 5 bases from J, with 19 bases between. The CDR3 sequence is CASSDPTGDGTEAFF. CDR3 coding DNA: TGCGCCAGCAGTGACCCGACAGGCGACGGAACTGAAGCTTTCTTT.

This sequence joins TRBV3-1 and TRBJ1-3, with D possibly matching TRBD1 (5 bases). The CDR3 runs 15 residues. CDR1 and CDR2 from the germline V gene are LGHDT and YNNKEL (reference sequence). The ends were cut back, 4 bases at V and 0 bases at J, with 10 bases in the middle. DNA for the CDR3: TGTGCCAGCAGCCTCAGGGCCCGCTCTGGAAACACCATATATTTT. It codes for CASSLRARSGNTIYF.

This chain uses TRBV20-1 with TRBJ1-6, with a possible D match to TRBD1 (6 bases). V lost 3 bases, J lost 11 bases, and 23 bases lay in between. Per germline, CDR1 DFQATT and CDR2 SNEGSKA (reference sequence). The CDR3 totals 16 residues. CDR3 DNA sequence: TGCAGTGCTAGGGAAGAGGGGGTTGGAGCCTCGGCACCCCTCCACTTT. Its protein product is CSAREEGVGASAPLHF.

This clonotype was detected only a few times. The CDR3 protein is CASTTLRTGELFF. CDR3 in DNA: TGTGCCAGCACAACACTACGCACCGGGGAGCTGTTTTTT. The chain employs TRBV28 and TRBJ2-2; no clear D. The CDR3 has 13 residues. Germline values: CDR1 MDHEN, CDR2 SYDVKM. Trimming left V 7 bases short and J 4 bases short, with 10 bases between.

This clonotype was seen a few times. The chain employs TRBV3-1 and TRBJ1-5, with TRBD1 as a possible D gene (6 bases). The CDR3 is made up of 15 amino acids. Between the trimmed V and J ends, which lost 2 bases and 3 bases, there was a span of 11 bases. Germline V gives CDR1 LGHDT, CDR2 YNNKEL (reference sequence). In DNA, the CDR3 is TGTGCCAGCAGCCAATTTGGACAGCCCAATCAGCCCCAGCATTTT. Translating gives CASSQFGQPNQPQHF. Combining the CDR3 with reference TRBV3-1 and TRBJ1-5 gives the whole variable domain DTAVSQTPKYLVTQMGNDKSIKCEQNLGHDTMYWYKQDSKKFLKIMFSYNNKELIINETVPNRFSPKSPDKAHLNLHINSLELGDSAVYFCASSQFGQPNQPQHFGDGTRLSIL.

This clonotype was detected a few times. V is TRBV7-9 and J is TRBJ1-2; D perhaps matches TRBD1 (6 bases). This CDR3 has 15 residues. V was shortened by 1 base and J by 2 bases, with 11 bases between the two germline ends. CDR1 and CDR2 (germline): SEHNR, FQNEAQ (reference sequence). The CDR3: CASSLGRQDNYGYTF. The CDR3 DNA reads TGTGCCAGCAGCTTAGGACGACAGGACAACTATGGCTACACCTTC.

This clonotype showed up just a few times. This chain joins TRBV12-3 or TRBV12-4 and TRBJ2-7; no clear D. This CDR3 region has 12 residues. Trimming shortened V by 5 bases and J by 5 bases, and 10 bases separated the two germline ends. DNA of the CDR3: TGTGCCAGCAGTGTGGGTCCCCACGAGCAGTACTTC. Its translation is CASSVGPHEQYF.

This clonotype was found once. This chain connects TRBV5-6 to TRBJ1-5; 8 bases map to TRBD1. This CDR3 has 16 residues. V was clipped by 5 bases and J by 2 bases; unmatched bases: 9. CDR1 is SGHDT, CDR2 YYEEEE, per germline. This CDR3 is CASRIVDRGGNQPQHF. CDR3 sequence (DNA): TGTGCCAGCAGAATCGTCGACAGGGGCGGCAATCAGCCCCAGCATTTT.

The rearrangement links TRBV6-2 or TRBV6-3 to TRBJ2-7; 8 bases agree with TRBD2. This CDR3 spans 17 amino acids. J was trimmed by 1 base and V by 4 bases; bases with no gene match: 12. Germline values: CDR1 MNHEY, CDR2 SVGEGT. CDR3: CASSFAALAGPSYEQYF. The CDR3 DNA is TGTGCCAGCAGTTTCGCGGCCCTAGCGGGTCCGTCCTACGAGCAGTACTTC.